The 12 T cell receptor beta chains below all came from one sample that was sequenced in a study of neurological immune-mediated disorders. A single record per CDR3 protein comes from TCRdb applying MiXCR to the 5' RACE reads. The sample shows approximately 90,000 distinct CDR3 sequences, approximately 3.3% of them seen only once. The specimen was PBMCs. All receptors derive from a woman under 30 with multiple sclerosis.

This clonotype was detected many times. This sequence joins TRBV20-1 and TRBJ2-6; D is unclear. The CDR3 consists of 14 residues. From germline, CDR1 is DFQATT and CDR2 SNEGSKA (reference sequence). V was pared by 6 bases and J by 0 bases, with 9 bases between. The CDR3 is CSARDSSGANVLTF. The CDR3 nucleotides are TGCAGTGCCCGTGATTCCTCTGGGGCCAACGTCCTGACTTTC.

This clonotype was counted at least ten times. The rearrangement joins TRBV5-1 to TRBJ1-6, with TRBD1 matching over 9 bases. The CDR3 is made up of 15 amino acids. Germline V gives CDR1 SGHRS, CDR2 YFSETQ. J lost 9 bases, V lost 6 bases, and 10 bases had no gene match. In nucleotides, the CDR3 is TGCGCCAGCAACCCCCGGACAGGGGAGCTTTCACCCCTCCACTTT. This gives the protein CASNPRTGELSPLHF.

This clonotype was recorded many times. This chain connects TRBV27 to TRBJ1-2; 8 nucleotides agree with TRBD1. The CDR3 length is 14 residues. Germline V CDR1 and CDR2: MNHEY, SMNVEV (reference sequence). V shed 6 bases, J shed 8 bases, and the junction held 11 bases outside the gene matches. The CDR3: CASRYSGTGYGYTF. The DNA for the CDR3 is TGTGCCAGCAGATATTCCGGGACAGGATACGGCTACACCTTC.

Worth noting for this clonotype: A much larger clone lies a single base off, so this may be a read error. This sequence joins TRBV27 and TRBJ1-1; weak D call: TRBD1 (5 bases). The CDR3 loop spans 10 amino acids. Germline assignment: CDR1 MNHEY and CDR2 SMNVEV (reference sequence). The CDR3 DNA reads TGTGCCAACAGTGGCAGGGTGGCTTTCTTT. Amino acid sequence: CANSGRVAFF.

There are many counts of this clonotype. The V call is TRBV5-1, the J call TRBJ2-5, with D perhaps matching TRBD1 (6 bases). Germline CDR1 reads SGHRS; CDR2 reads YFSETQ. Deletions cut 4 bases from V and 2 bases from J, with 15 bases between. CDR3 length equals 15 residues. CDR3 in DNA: TGCGCCAGCAGCGGAGGAACAGGGTTGCAAGAGACCCAGTACTTC. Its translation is CASSGGTGLQETQYF.

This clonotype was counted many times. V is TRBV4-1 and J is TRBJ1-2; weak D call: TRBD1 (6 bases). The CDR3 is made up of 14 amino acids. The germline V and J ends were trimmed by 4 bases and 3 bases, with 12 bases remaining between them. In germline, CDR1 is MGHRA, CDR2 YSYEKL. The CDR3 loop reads CASSPRRGDYGYTF. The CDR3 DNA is TGCGCCAGCAGCCCCCGAAGGGGGGACTATGGCTACACCTTC.

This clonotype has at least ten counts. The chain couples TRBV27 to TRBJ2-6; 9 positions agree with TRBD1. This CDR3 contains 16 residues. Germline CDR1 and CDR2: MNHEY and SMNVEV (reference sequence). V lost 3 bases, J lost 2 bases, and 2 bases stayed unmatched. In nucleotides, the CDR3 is TGTGCCAGCAGTTTCTGGACAGGGGCTGGGGCCAACGTCCTGACTTTC. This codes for CASSFWTGAGANVLTF.

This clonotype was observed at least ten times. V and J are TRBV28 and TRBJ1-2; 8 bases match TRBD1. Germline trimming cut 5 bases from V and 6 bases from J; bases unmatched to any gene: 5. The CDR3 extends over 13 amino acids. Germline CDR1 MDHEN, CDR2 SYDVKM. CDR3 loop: CASSTDRVNGYTF. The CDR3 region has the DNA TGTGCCAGCAGTACGGACAGGGTAAATGGCTACACCTTC.

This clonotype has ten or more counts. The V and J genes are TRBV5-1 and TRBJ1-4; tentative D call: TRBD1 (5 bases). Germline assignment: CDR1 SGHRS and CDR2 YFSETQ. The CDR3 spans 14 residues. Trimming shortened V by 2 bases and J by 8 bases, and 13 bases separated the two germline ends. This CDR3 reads CASSFEGTSEKLFF. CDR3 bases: TGCGCCAGCAGCTTCGAAGGGACGAGCGAAAAACTGTTTTTT.

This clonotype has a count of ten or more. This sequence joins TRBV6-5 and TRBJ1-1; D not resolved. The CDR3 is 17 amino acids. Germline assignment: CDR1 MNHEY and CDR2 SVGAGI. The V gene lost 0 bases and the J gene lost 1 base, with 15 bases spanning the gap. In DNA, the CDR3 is TGTGCCAGCAGTTACTCGATGGCCTGGGCTGGGAACACTGAAGCTTTCTTT. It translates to CASSYSMAWAGNTEAFF.

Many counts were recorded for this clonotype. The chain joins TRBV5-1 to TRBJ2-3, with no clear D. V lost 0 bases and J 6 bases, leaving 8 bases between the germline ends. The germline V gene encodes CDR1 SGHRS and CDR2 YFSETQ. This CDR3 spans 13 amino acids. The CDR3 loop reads CASSLELGDTQYF. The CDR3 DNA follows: TGCGCCAGCAGCTTGGAATTAGGGGATACGCAGTATTTT.

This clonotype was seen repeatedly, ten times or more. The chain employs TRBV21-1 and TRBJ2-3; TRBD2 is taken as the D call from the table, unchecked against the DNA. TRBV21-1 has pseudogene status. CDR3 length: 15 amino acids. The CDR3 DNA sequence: TGTGCCAGCAGCAAATACCGCGGGGAGTCAGATACGCAGTATTTT. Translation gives CASSKYRGESDTQYF.